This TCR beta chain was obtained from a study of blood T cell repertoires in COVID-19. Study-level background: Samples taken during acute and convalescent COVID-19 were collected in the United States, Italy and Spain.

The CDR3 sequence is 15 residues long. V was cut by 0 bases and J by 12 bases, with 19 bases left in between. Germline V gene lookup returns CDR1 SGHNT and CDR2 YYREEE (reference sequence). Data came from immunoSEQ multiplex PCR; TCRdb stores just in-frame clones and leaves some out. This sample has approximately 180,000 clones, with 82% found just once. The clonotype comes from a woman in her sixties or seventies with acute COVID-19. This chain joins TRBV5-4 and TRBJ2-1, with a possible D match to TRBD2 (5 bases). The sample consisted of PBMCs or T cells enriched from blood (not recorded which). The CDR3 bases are TGTGCCAGCAGCTTGGGAGGGTCCAGCCTAGGATGGCAGTTCTTC. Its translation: CASSLGGSSLGWQFF.